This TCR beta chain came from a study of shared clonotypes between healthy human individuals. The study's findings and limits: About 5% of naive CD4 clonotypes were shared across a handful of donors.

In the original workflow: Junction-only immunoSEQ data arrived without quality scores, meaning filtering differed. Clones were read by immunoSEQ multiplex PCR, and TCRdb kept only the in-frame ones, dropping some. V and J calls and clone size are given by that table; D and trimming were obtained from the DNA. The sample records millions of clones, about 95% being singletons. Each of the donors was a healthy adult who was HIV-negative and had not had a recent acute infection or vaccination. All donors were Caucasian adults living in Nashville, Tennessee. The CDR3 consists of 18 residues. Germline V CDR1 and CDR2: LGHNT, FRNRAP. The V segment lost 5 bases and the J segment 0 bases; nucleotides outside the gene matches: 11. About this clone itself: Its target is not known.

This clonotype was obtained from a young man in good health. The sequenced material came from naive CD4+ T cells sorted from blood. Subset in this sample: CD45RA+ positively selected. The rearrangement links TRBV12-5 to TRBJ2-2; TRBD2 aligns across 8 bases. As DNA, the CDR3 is TGTGCTAGTGGTCAGCCCCTTAAGACTAGCGCGAACACCGGGGAGCTGTTTTTT. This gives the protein CASGQPLKTSANTGELFF.